The 18 T cell receptor beta chains in this list originate from one sample, sequenced in a study of T cells expressing NK-cell markers. TCRdb re-called the 5' RACE reads and catalogs CDR3 proteins one per entry, DNA excluded. This table holds fewer than 300,000 distinct CDR3 sequences. The sample was blood T cells: a sorted CD56 or NKG2C T cell subset, CD4+ or CD8+ T cells, or bulk PBMC T cells (not recorded which). The receptor source for this set is a woman aged 18 to 75 in good health.

V is TRBV5-4 and J is TRBJ2-1; absent DNA, TCRdb's TRBD1 call cannot be checked. Germline loops: CDR1 SGHNT, CDR2 YYREEE (reference sequence). CDR3 length equals 15 residues. The CDR3 reads CASSGGQVAYNEQFF.

The chain couples TRBV14 to TRBJ1-2; TCRdb picks TRBD1, but there is no DNA to check that call. This CDR3 spans 13 amino acids. Germline values: CDR1 SGHDN, CDR2 FVKESK. The CDR3: CASSRRTTGAYTF. Full variable domain (rest looked up from reference TRBV14 and TRBJ1-2): EAGVTQFPSHSVIEKGQTVTLRCDPISGHDNLYWYRRVMGKEIKFLLHFVKESKQDESGMPNNRFLAERTGGTYSTLKVQPAELEDSGVYFCASSRRTTGAYTFGSGTRLTVV.

The chain combines TRBV4-3 with TRBJ1-2; TCRdb returns TRBD1, unconfirmable since there is no DNA. Per the germline V gene, CDR1 is LGHNA and CDR2 is YSLEER. CDR3 size: 15 residues. The CDR3 sequence is CASSQVEGQNYGYTF.

This sequence joins TRBV6-1 and TRBJ2-1; with no DNA, the TCRdb D assignment of TRBD2 cannot be verified. The CDR3 runs 17 residues. CDR1 and CDR2 (germline): MNHNS, SASEGT. CDR3 amino acids: CASSQGLAGAENNEQFF.

The CDR3 here is CASRSRTATNEKLFF. The J gene is TRBJ1-4, the V gene TRBV10-2; TCRdb reports TRBD1, a call that lacks DNA to check it against. The germline V gene has CDR1 WSHSY and CDR2 SAAADI. The CDR3 runs to 15 residues.

The rearrangement uses TRBV5-1 and TRBJ2-4; the TRBD1 assignment by TCRdb is unverifiable without DNA. In germline, CDR1 is SGHRS, CDR2 YFSETQ. This CDR3 region has 15 residues. CDR3 protein: CASSLGDRAKNIQYF.

The chain carries TRBV20-1 and TRBJ1-1; TCRdb indicates TRBD1, and absent DNA this call remains unverified. CDR1 and CDR2 from the germline V gene are DFQATT and SNEGSKA (reference sequence). This CDR3 region has 14 residues. The CDR3 reads CSALAGQGYTEAFF.

The chain joins TRBV29-1 to TRBJ2-3; as DNA is missing, the TRBD1 call by TCRdb cannot be tested. This CDR3 has 14 residues. Germline-derived CDR1 and CDR2 are SQVTM and ANQGSEA. Here the CDR3 reads CSVPQGGRSDTQYF.

V usage is TRBV28 and J usage is TRBJ1-6; lacking DNA, the TRBD1 call made by TCRdb goes unchecked. CDR1 is MDHEN and CDR2 is SYDVKM in the germline V gene. The CDR3 consists of 14 residues. CDR3 residues: CASSLARGWSPLHF.

The chain employs TRBV7-2 and TRBJ2-2. The CDR3 length is 14 residues. Germline V lookup: CDR1 SGHTA, CDR2 FQGNSA. The CDR3 spells CASSLGRKTGELFF.

The rearrangement links TRBV9 to TRBJ1-1; TCRdb's assignment of TRBD1 cannot be checked, as there is no DNA. Germline values: CDR1 SGDLS, CDR2 YYNGEE. The CDR3 has 13 amino acids. CDR3 sequence: CASSNPGGTEAFF. Supplemented by reference TRBV9 and TRBJ1-1, the full variable domain reads DSGVTQTPKHLITATGQRVTLRCSPRSGDLSVYWYQQSLDQGLQFLIQYYNGEERAKGNILERFSAQQFPDLHSELNLSSLELGDSALYFCASSNPGGTEAFFGQGTRLTVV.

The chain uses TRBV18 and TRBJ2-7; TCRdb's D call of TRBD2 is untestable without DNA. Germline loops: CDR1 KGHSH, CDR2 LQKENI. The CDR3 is 16 amino acids. The CDR3 loop reads CASSPQSGSLIYEQYF.

The chain recombines TRBV10-3 with TRBJ2-5. In germline, CDR1 is ENHRY, CDR2 SYGVKD. This CDR3 comprises 11 residues. The CDR3 reads CAISEGETQYF.

This chain links TRBV7-2 with TRBJ2-1; TCRdb lists TRBD2, though no DNA is available to test this call. Germline V gene data show CDR1 as SGHTA and CDR2 as FQGNSA. This CDR3 contains 15 residues. The CDR3 here is CASSLSGLAGDEQFF.

V gene TRBV10-1 combines with J gene TRBJ2-2; the TCRdb call, TRBD1, lacks DNA for checking. The CDR3 is 14 amino acids. CDR1 WNHNN and CDR2 SYGVQD come from the germline V gene (reference sequence). The CDR3 loop reads CASSGQGSTGELFF.

V gene TRBV6-2 or TRBV6-3 combines with J gene TRBJ2-3; TCRdb's D call of TRBD2 is untestable without DNA. The germline CDR1 and CDR2 sequences are MNHEY and SVGEGT. The CDR3 sequence is 14 residues long. This CDR3 is CASSSSGRRNTQYF.

The chain uses TRBV12-3 or TRBV12-4 and TRBJ1-5. This CDR3 region has 16 residues. CDR3: CASSLAGRLSNQPQHF.

The V call is TRBV20-1, the J call TRBJ2-7; lacking DNA, the TRBD2 call made by TCRdb goes unchecked. This CDR3 contains 15 residues. Germline-derived CDR1 and CDR2 are DFQATT and SNEGSKA (reference sequence). The CDR3 here is CSARVGTSRDYEQYF.